Listed below are T cell receptor beta chains from one sample, sequenced in a study of cytomegalovirus exposure and HLA in healthy donors. Sequenced by immunoSEQ multiplex PCR; TCRdb stores in-frame clones only, minus some. Found here are about 160,000 clones, roughly 87% of them singletons; the top ten hold approximately 1.4%. The sequenced sample consisted of PBMCs. All receptors come from a girl aged 10 to 17 in good health and CMV-seropositive. The CDR3 runs from the conserved cysteine through the conserved F or W. The D gene is left open where the match is weak. Clone sizes are given selectively: once, few, many, or a class where the clone is expanded.

abundance: NA; d_gene: NA; j_gene: TRBJ2-5; v_gene: TRBV19; CDR3aa: CASAPQGLETQYF; CDR3nt: TGTGCCAGCGCTCCCCAGGGTCTTGAGACCCAGTACTTC
abundance: NA; d_gene: TRBD1; j_gene: TRBJ1-2; v_gene: TRBV30; CDR3aa: CAWSPLQGGGWGYGYTF; CDR3nt: TGTGCCTGGAGTCCCCTTCAGGGGGGAGGATGGGGCTATGGCTACACCTTC
abundance: NA; d_gene: NA; j_gene: TRBJ1-2; v_gene: TRBV2; CDR3aa: CASSVQAAYGYTF; CDR3nt: TGTGCCAGCAGTGTACAGGCCGCTTATGGCTACACCTTC
abundance: NA; d_gene: TRBD2; j_gene: TRBJ2-7; v_gene: TRBV10-1; CDR3aa: CASSGGTSGPLEQYF; CDR3nt: TGCGCCAGCAGTGGAGGGACTAGCGGGCCTCTAGAGCAGTACTTC
abundance: NA; d_gene: NA; j_gene: TRBJ1-1; v_gene: TRBV2; CDR3aa: CASRSGGTEAFF; CDR3nt: TGTGCCAGCAGATCGGGGGGCACTGAAGCTTTCTTT
abundance: few; d_gene: NA; j_gene: TRBJ2-5; v_gene: TRBV11-2; CDR3aa: CASSSRGIQETQYF; CDR3nt: TGTGCCAGCAGCTCGCGGGGAATCCAAGAGACCCAGTACTTC
abundance: NA; d_gene: TRBD2; j_gene: TRBJ2-1; v_gene: TRBV5-1; CDR3aa: CASSFSGGFNEQFF; CDR3nt: TGCGCCAGCAGCTTCAGCGGGGGTTTCAATGAGCAGTTCTTC
abundance: NA; d_gene: TRBD2; j_gene: TRBJ2-1; v_gene: TRBV29-1; CDR3aa: CSVRLGRAGNEQFF; CDR3nt: TGCAGCGTACGATTAGGGAGGGCCGGGAATGAGCAGTTCTTC
abundance: NA; d_gene: NA; j_gene: TRBJ1-2; v_gene: TRBV23-1; CDR3aa: CASSQGRTAVHGYTF; CDR3nt: TGCGCCAGCAGTCAAGGGAGGACGGCCGTCCATGGCTACACCTTC
abundance: NA; d_gene: TRBD1; j_gene: TRBJ2-2; v_gene: TRBV7-9; CDR3aa: CASRFGTGDTGELFF; CDR3nt: TGTGCCAGCAGGTTCGGGACAGGGGACACCGGGGAGCTGTTTTTT
abundance: NA; d_gene: NA; j_gene: TRBJ1-1; v_gene: TRBV2; CDR3aa: CASRPTGSDTEAFF; CDR3nt: TGTGCCAGCAGGCCGACAGGTTCGGACACTGAAGCTTTCTTT
abundance: NA; d_gene: TRBD2; j_gene: TRBJ2-1; v_gene: TRBV5-1; CDR3aa: CASSPTSGRLGNEQFF; CDR3nt: TGCGCCAGCAGCCCGACTAGCGGGAGGCTGGGCAATGAGCAGTTCTTC
abundance: NA; d_gene: TRBD2; j_gene: TRBJ2-1; v_gene: TRBV11-3; CDR3aa: CASQRLAGVEQFF; CDR3nt: TGTGCCAGCCAGAGACTAGCGGGAGTTGAGCAGTTCTTC
abundance: NA; d_gene: TRBD2; j_gene: TRBJ2-7; v_gene: TRBV11-2; CDR3aa: CASSPRLGGGAYEQYF; CDR3nt: TGTGCCAGCAGCCCCCGTCTGGGGGGAGGGGCTTACGAGCAGTACTTC
abundance: NA; d_gene: NA; j_gene: TRBJ1-5; v_gene: TRBV27; CDR3aa: CASSFLGDQPQHF; CDR3nt: TGTGCCAGCAGTTTCCTCGGGGATCAGCCCCAGCATTTT
abundance: NA; d_gene: TRBD2; j_gene: TRBJ2-1; v_gene: TRBV2; CDR3aa: CASRQRLAGGYNEQFF; CDR3nt: TGTGCCAGCAGGCAGCGTCTAGCGGGGGGTTACAATGAGCAGTTCTTC
abundance: NA; d_gene: NA; j_gene: TRBJ2-2; v_gene: TRBV29-1; CDR3aa: CSVYTSTGELFF; CDR3nt: TGCAGCGTGTACACGTCTACCGGGGAGCTGTTTTTT
abundance: NA; d_gene: NA; j_gene: TRBJ1-5; v_gene: TRBV11-2; CDR3aa: CASSLGGLSNQPQHF; CDR3nt: TGTGCCAGCAGCTTAGGAGGGCTTTCTAATCAGCCCCAGCATTTT
abundance: NA; d_gene: NA; j_gene: TRBJ1-5; v_gene: TRBV19; CDR3aa: CASSISSNQPQHF; CDR3nt: TGTGCCAGTAGTATCAGTAGCAATCAGCCCCAGCATTTT
abundance: NA; d_gene: TRBD2; j_gene: TRBJ2-7; v_gene: TRBV4-1; CDR3aa: CASSPRSGSSSEQYF; CDR3nt: TGCGCCAGCAGCCCTCGTAGCGGGAGTTCTAGCGAGCAGTACTTC
abundance: NA; d_gene: TRBD1; j_gene: TRBJ2-4; v_gene: TRBV11-1; CDR3aa: CASSWDRENIQYF; CDR3nt: TGTGCCAGCAGCTGGGACAGGGAAAACATTCAGTACTTC
abundance: NA; d_gene: TRBD2; j_gene: TRBJ2-5; v_gene: TRBV7-9; CDR3aa: CASEGGTGGPWVTQYF; CDR3nt: TGTGCCAGCGAAGGGGGGACGGGAGGGCCCTGGGTGACCCAGTACTTC
abundance: NA; d_gene: NA; j_gene: TRBJ1-1; v_gene: TRBV7-2; CDR3aa: CASSATSGAGTEAFF; CDR3nt: TGTGCCAGCAGCGCTACCTCAGGGGCTGGTACTGAAGCTTTCTTT
abundance: NA; d_gene: NA; j_gene: TRBJ1-1; v_gene: TRBV14; CDR3aa: CASSQDLRGPPPAFF; CDR3nt: TGTGCCAGCAGCCAAGATCTCCGGGGTCCCCCTCCGGCTTTCTTT
abundance: NA; d_gene: NA; j_gene: TRBJ2-5; v_gene: TRBV6-1; CDR3aa: CASREGREETQYF; CDR3nt: TGTGCCAGCAGGGAGGGCCGAGAAGAGACCCAGTACTTC
abundance: NA; d_gene: TRBD2; j_gene: TRBJ2-1; v_gene: TRBV2; CDR3aa: CASRSGTSGRSNEQFF; CDR3nt: TGTGCCAGCAGATCCGGGACTAGCGGGAGAAGCAATGAGCAGTTCTTC
abundance: NA; d_gene: TRBD2; j_gene: TRBJ2-7; v_gene: TRBV5-1; CDR3aa: CASSQTYGGAGDYEQYF; CDR3nt: TGCGCCAGCAGCCAGACCTACGGAGGAGCGGGAGATTACGAGCAGTACTTC
abundance: NA; d_gene: NA; j_gene: TRBJ1-1; v_gene: TRBV5-1; CDR3aa: CASSLAARTRGTEAFF; CDR3nt: TGCGCCAGCAGCTTGGCCGCTCGGACGAGGGGGACTGAAGCTTTCTTT
abundance: NA; d_gene: NA; j_gene: TRBJ1-5; v_gene: TRBV4-1; CDR3aa: CASSPFPGGPQHF; CDR3nt: TGCGCCAGCAGCCCCTTCCCGGGAGGGCCCCAGCATTTT